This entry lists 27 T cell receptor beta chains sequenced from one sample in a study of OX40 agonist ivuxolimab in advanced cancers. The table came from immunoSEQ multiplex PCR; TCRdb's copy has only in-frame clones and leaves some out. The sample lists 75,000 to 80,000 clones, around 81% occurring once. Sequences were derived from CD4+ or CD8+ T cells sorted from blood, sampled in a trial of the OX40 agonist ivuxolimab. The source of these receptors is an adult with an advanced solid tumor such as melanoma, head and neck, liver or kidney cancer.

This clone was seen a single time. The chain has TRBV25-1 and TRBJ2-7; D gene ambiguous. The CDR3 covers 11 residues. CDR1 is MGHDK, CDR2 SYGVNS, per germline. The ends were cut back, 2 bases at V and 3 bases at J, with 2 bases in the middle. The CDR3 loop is CASSENYEQYF. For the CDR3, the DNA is TGTGCCAGCAGTGAAAACTACGAGCAGTACTTC.

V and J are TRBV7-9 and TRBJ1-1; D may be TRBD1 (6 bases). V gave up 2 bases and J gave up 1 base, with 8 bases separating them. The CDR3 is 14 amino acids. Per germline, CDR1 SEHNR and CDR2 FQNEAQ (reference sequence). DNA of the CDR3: TGTGCCAGCAGCTTAATAGGGGGGAACACTGAAGCTTTCTTT. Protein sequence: CASSLIGGNTEAFF.

The CDR3 DNA is TGCGCCAGCAGCCTAGAGGGAATCACTGAAGCTTTCTTT. The encoded protein is CASSLEGITEAFF. The gene calls are TRBV4-3 and TRBJ1-1; D not resolved. Trimming removed 4 bases from V and 4 bases from J, with 10 bases in between. This CDR3 comprises 13 residues. Germline V gene sequence: CDR1 LGHNA, CDR2 YSLEER.

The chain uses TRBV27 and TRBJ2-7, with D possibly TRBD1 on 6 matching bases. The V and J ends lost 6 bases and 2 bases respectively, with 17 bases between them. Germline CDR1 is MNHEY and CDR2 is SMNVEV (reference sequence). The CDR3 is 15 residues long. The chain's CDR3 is CASRRQDFAAYEQYF. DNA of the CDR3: TGTGCCAGCAGACGACAGGATTTTGCAGCCTACGAGCAGTACTTC.

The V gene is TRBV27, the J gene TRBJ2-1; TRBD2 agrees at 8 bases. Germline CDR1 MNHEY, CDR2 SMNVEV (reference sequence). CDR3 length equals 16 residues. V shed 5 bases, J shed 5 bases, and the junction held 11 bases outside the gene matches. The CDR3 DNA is TGTGCCAGCAGTCCCCTGGCGGGAGGCCGGGACAATGAGCAGTTCTTC. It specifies CASSPLAGGRDNEQFF.

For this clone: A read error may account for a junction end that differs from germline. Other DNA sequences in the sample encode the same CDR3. CDR3 region: CASSRSSSNEQFF. In DNA form, the CDR3 reads TGCGCCAGCAGCCGATCTTCCTCAAATGAGCAGTTCTTC. J is TRBJ2-1 and V is TRBV11-3; no clear D gene. The CDR3 contains 13 residues. The germline gives CDR1 SGHNT, CDR2 YENEEA.

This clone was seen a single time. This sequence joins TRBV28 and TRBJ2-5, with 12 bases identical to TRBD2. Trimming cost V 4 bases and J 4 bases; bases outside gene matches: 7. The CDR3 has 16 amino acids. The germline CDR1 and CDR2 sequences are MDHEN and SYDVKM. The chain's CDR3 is CASSSPPSGGGETQYF. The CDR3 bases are TGTGCCAGCAGTTCTCCGCCTAGCGGGGGGGGAGAGACCCAGTACTTC.

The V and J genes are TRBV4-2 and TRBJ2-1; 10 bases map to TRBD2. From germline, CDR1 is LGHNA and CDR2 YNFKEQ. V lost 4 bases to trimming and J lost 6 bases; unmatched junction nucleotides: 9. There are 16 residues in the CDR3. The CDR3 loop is CASSPSASGSLNEQFF. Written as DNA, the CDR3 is TGTGCCAGCAGCCCCTCGGCTAGCGGGAGTCTCAATGAGCAGTTCTTC.

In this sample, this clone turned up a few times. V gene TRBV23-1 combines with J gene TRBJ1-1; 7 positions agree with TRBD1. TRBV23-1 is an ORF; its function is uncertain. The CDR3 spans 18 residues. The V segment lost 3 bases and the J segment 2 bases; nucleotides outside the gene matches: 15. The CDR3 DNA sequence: TGCGCCAGCAGTCACTACGACAGGGAGATTGCTGGAAACACTGAAGCTTTCTTT. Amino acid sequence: CASSHYDREIAGNTEAFF.

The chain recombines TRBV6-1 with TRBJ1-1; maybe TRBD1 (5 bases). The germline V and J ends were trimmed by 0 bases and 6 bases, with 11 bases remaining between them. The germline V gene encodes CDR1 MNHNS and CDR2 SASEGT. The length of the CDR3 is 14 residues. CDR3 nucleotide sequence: TGTGCCAGCAGTGAAGCGACAGCGATCGCTGAAGCTTTCTTT. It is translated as CASSEATAIAEAFF.

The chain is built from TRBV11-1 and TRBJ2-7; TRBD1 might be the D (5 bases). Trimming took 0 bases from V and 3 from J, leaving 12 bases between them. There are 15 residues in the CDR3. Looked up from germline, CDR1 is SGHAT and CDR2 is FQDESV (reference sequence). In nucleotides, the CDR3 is TGTGCCAGCAGCTTAGCCCAGGGTAGATACTACGAGCAGTACTTC. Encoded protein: CASSLAQGRYYEQYF.

The CDR3 sequence is CASSQPTGGNYGYTF. The CDR3 DNA follows: TGCGCCAGCAGCCAACCGACAGGGGGCAACTATGGCTACACCTTC. The chain couples TRBV4-1 to TRBJ1-2, with TRBD1 matching over 10 bases. The CDR3 is 15 residues long. V lost 2 bases, J lost 2 bases, and 2 bases stayed unmatched. Germline V gives CDR1 MGHRA, CDR2 YSYEKL.

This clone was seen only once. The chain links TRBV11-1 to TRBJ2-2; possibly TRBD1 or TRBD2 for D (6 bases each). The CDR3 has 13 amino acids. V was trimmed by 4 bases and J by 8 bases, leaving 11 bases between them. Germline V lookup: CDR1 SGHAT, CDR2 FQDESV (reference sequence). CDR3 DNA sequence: TGTGCCAGCAGCTCTACAGGGACTGGGGAGCTGTTTTTT. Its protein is CASSSTGTGELFF.

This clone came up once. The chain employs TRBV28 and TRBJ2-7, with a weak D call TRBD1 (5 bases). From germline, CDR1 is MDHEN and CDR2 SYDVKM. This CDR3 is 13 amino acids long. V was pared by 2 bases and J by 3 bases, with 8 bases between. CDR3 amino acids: CASSLGDSYEQYF. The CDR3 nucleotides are TGTGCCAGCAGTTTAGGCGACAGCTACGAGCAGTACTTC. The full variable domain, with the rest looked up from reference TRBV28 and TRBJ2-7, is DVKVTQSSRYLVKRTGEKVFLECVQDMDHENMFWYRQDPGLGLRLIYFSYDVKMKEKGDIPEGYSVSREKKERFSLILESASTNQTSMYLCASSLGDSYEQYFGPGTRLTVT.

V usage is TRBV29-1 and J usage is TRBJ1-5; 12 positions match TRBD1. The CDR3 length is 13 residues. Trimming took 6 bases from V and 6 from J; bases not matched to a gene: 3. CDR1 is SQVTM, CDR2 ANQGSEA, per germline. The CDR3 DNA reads TGCAGCGTGGGACAGGGGGCAGGTCAGCCCCAGCATTTT. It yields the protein CSVGQGAGQPQHF.

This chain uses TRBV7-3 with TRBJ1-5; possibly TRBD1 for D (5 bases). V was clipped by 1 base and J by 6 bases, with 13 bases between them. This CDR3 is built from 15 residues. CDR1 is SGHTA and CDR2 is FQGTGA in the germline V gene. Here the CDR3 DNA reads TGTGCCAGCAGCTTAAATGGGGGAGACGGTCAGCCCCAGCATTTT. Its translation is CASSLNGGDGQPQHF.

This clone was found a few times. The chain's CDR3 is CASSEVFNQPQHF. The CDR3 nucleotides are TGTGCCAGCAGTGAAGTGTTTAACCAGCCCCAGCATTTT. The chain links TRBV6-1 to TRBJ1-5; no definite D call. Between the trimmed V and J ends, which lost 1 base and 7 bases, there was a span of 8 bases. CDR1 and CDR2 from the germline V gene are MNHNS and SASEGT. The length of the CDR3 is 13 residues.

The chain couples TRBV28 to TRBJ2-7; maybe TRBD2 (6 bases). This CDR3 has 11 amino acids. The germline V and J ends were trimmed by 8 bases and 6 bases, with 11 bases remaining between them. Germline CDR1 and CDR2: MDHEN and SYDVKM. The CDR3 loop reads CASAGGTEQYF. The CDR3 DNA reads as TGTGCCAGCGCAGGCGGGACCGAGCAGTACTTC.

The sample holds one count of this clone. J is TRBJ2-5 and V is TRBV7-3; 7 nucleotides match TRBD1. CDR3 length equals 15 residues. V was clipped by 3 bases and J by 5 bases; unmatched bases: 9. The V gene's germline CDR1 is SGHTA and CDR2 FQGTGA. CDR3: CASSLMTGPLETQYF. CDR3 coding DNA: TGTGCCAGCAGCTTGATGACAGGGCCGTTGGAGACCCAGTACTTC.

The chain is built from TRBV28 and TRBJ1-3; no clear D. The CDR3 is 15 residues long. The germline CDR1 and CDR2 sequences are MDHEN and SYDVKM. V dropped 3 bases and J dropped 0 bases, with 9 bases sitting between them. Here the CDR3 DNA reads TGTGCCAGCAGTTTGCGGCCCAGCTCTGGAAACACCATATATTTT. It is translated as CASSLRPSSGNTIYF.

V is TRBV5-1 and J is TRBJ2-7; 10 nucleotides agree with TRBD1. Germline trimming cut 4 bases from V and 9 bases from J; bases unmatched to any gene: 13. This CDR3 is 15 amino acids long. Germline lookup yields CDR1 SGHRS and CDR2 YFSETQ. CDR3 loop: CASSAGTGEKFGQYF. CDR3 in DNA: TGCGCCAGCAGCGCGGGGACAGGGGAGAAATTCGGGCAGTACTTC.

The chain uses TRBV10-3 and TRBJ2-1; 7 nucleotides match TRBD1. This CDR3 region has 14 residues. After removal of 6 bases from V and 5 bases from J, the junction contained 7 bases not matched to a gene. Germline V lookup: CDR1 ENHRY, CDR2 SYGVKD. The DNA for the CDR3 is TGTGCCATCAGGACCGGGACAGTTGACAATGAGCAGTTCTTC. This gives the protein CAIRTGTVDNEQFF.

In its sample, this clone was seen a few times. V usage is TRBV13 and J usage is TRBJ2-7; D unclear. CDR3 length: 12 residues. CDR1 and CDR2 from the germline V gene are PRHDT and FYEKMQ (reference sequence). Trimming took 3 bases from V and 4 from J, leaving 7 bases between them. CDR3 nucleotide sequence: TGTGCCAGCAGCTTCTCAAATTACGAGCAGTACTTC. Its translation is CASSFSNYEQYF.

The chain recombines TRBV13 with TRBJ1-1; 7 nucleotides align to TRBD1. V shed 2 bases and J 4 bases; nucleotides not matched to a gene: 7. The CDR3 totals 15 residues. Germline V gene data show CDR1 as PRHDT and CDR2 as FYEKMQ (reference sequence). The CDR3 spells CASSLTTGIRTEAFF. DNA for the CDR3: TGTGCCAGCAGCTTAACGACAGGGATCCGCACTGAAGCTTTCTTT.

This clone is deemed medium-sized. The CDR3 spells CASSQIQPRGNEGIEQFF. The CDR3 DNA follows: TGCGCCAGCAGCCAAATTCAGCCAAGGGGTAATGAGGGGATTGAGCAGTTCTTC. V and J are TRBV4-1 and TRBJ2-1, with D possibly being TRBD1 or TRBD2 (5 bases each). The CDR3 covers 18 residues. Germline CDR1 and CDR2: MGHRA and YSYEKL. V was shortened by 2 bases and J by 9 bases, with 26 bases between the two germline ends.

CDR3 in DNA: TGCGCCAGCAGCCGGGGCCTACAAGAGACCCAGTACTTC. Translation gives CASSRGLQETQYF. The V call is TRBV4-3, the J call TRBJ2-5; tentatively, D is TRBD1 (5 bases). The germline CDR1 and CDR2 sequences are LGHNA and YSLEER. The V end was cut by 4 bases, the J end by 2 bases, with 8 bases between. This CDR3 is 13 amino acids long.

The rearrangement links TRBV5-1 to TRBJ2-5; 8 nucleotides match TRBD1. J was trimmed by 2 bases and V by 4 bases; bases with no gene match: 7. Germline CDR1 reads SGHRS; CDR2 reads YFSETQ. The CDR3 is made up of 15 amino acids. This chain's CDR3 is CASSQRQGWQETQYF. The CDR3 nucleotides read TGCGCCAGCAGCCAGCGACAGGGGTGGCAAGAGACCCAGTACTTC.